This TCR beta chain was identified during a study of glioma-infiltrating T cells. Findings and caveats of the study: Tissue-blood divergence was below expectation in non-neoplastic patients, above in gliomas. Tissue and blood shared very few CDR3 sequences.

This clonotype was recorded many times. Its antigen is as yet unknown. Trimming took 2 bases from V and 4 from J, leaving 12 bases between them. CDR1 is MNHEY and CDR2 is SVGAGI in the germline V gene. The CDR3 is made up of 14 amino acids. Amplification of TCR alpha and beta CDR3 regions from RNA used iRepertoire nested multiplex PCR. One-step reverse transcription and amplification started from approximately 100-400 ng of tissue mRNA or PBMC total RNA. TCRdb re-called the multiplex PCR reads through MiXCR, storing one row per CDR3 protein. This repertoire shows under 200,000 distinct CDR3 sequences, about 32% found once; its top ten account for 20% to 25%.

Specimen: glioma tissue, nonneoplastic brain tissue, or PBMCs (not recorded which). The chain couples TRBV6-5 to TRBJ2-7; maybe TRBD2 (6 bases). The receptor was derived from a human donor with low-grade glioma or glioblastoma, undergoing nonglioma brain surgery, or in good health (not recorded which). This CDR3 is CASSYDGSGYEQYF. The CDR3 DNA reads as TGTGCCAGCAGTTACGACGGGAGCGGGTACGAGCAGTACTTC.